The T cell receptor (beta chain) described here comes from a study of T-cell memory formation after mild COVID-19. Study-wide results and limits: Pre-infection memory already had some responding clones, implying cross-reactive memory joined.

This clonotype was detected ten times or more. The antigen is undetermined. The CDR3 runs 14 residues. Looked up from germline, CDR1 is SGHRS and CDR2 is YFSETQ. Losses at the gene ends were 4 bases for V and 3 bases for J; bases not matched to a gene: 1. TCRdb reanalysed the 5' RACE reads using MiXCR and keeps one entry per CDR3 protein. The sample records about 110,000 distinct CDR3 sequences, 15% to 20% being singletons. V gene TRBV5-1 combines with J gene TRBJ2-5, with 12 bases lining up with TRBD2. Input material: PBMCs or a T cell subset sorted from them (not recorded which). This sequence was found in a man younger than 30 who had mild COVID-19 (a few samples of this study predate the infection). Cell type and time point are not known. CDR3 sequence reads: CASSRLAGEETQYF. The CDR3 nucleotides read TGCGCCAGCAGCCGACTAGCGGGGGAAGAGACCCAGTACTTC. Variable domain in full (rest from reference TRBV5-1 and TRBJ2-5): KAGVTQTPRYLIKTRGQQVTLSCSPISGHRSVSWYQQTPGQGLQFLFEYFSETQRNKGNFPGRFSGRQFSNSRSEMNVSTLELGDSALYLCASSRLAGEETQYFGPGTRLLVL.